Listed below are T cell receptor beta chains from one sample, sequenced in a study of somatic mutations in cytotoxic T cells in rheumatoid arthritis. The data were produced by immunoSEQ multiplex PCR, yet TCRdb's version contains in-frame clones alone and is incomplete. The profile shows 15,000 to 20,000 clones, 60% to 80% of them singletons. The specimen was CD8+ T cells sorted from blood. The receptors originated from an adult with rheumatoid arthritis. CDR3s include the opening cysteine and the closing phenylalanine or tryptophan. D genes are given only for firm matches. Some rows have no size entry. The others give once, few or many, or a class for an expanded clone.

J gene: TRBJ1-6
CDR3 length: 15
V gene: TRBV6-1
D gene: -
clone size: -
CDR3 protein: CASSEEEGSNSPLHF
CDR3 DNA: TGTGCCAGCAGTGAAGAAGAGGGTTCAAATTCACCCCTCCACTTT

J gene: TRBJ2-2
CDR3 length: 17
V gene: TRBV27
D gene: TRBD2
clone size: -
CDR3 protein: CASSLRTSGGVDGELFF
CDR3 DNA: TGTGCCAGCAGTTTAAGGACTAGCGGGGGGGTTGACGGGGAGCTGTTTTTT

J gene: TRBJ2-6
CDR3 length: 17
V gene: TRBV11-2
D gene: TRBD1
clone size: -
CDR3 protein: CASSLDPLTGGGDVLTF
CDR3 DNA: TGTGCCAGCAGCTTAGATCCCTTAACAGGGGGCGGGGACGTCCTGACTTTC

J gene: TRBJ2-1
CDR3 length: 15
V gene: TRBV7-9
D gene: -
clone size: -
CDR3 protein: CASSLMATSYNEQFF
CDR3 DNA: TGTGCCAGCAGCTTAATGGCTACCTCCTACAATGAGCAGTTCTTC

J gene: TRBJ1-1
CDR3 length: 13
V gene: TRBV2
D gene: -
clone size: large
CDR3 protein: CASSEAPGTEAFF
CDR3 DNA: TGTGCCAGCAGTGAAGCGCCGGGGACTGAAGCTTTCTTT

J gene: TRBJ2-2
CDR3 length: 14
V gene: TRBV11-2
D gene: TRBD1
clone size: -
CDR3 protein: CAERQGPNTGELFF
CDR3 DNA: TGTGCCGAGAGACAGGGACCCAACACCGGGGAGCTGTTTTTT

J gene: TRBJ2-7
CDR3 length: 15
V gene: TRBV6-1
D gene: -
clone size: medium-sized
CDR3 protein: CASSEDGSSSYEQYF
CDR3 DNA: TGTGCCAGCAGTGAAGATGGTTCAAGCTCCTACGAGCAGTACTTC

J gene: TRBJ2-2
CDR3 length: 15
V gene: TRBV6-5
D gene: -
clone size: -
CDR3 protein: CASSYSISNSGELFF
CDR3 DNA: TGTGCCAGCAGTTACTCGATTTCCAATTCCGGGGAGCTGTTTTTT

J gene: TRBJ2-2
CDR3 length: 15
V gene: TRBV2
D gene: TRBD1
clone size: once
CDR3 protein: CASSPSGTGTGELFF
CDR3 DNA: TGTGCCAGCAGTCCCTCCGGGACAGGGACCGGGGAGCTGTTTTTT

J gene: TRBJ1-6
CDR3 length: 16
V gene: TRBV4-1
D gene: TRBD1
clone size: few
CDR3 protein: CASSQRAGGGRSPLHF
CDR3 DNA: TGCGCCAGCAGCCAAAGGGCAGGGGGCGGGAGGTCACCCCTCCACTTT

J gene: TRBJ2-5
CDR3 length: 11
V gene: TRBV27
D gene: -
clone size: -
CDR3 protein: CASSLLGTQYF
CDR3 DNA: TGTGCCAGCAGCCTCTTGGGGACCCAGTACTTC

J gene: TRBJ2-3
CDR3 length: 14
V gene: TRBV6-1
D gene: TRBD2
clone size: -
CDR3 protein: CASSAGLATDTQYF
CDR3 DNA: TGTGCCAGCAGTGCGGGACTAGCCACAGATACGCAGTATTTT

J gene: TRBJ2-1
CDR3 length: 13
V gene: TRBV2
D gene: -
clone size: few
CDR3 protein: CASVTGAYNEQFF
CDR3 DNA: TGTGCCAGTGTGACAGGCGCCTACAATGAGCAGTTCTTC

J gene: TRBJ2-5
CDR3 length: 14
V gene: TRBV19
D gene: TRBD2
clone size: -
CDR3 protein: CASKGGGDSETQYF
CDR3 DNA: TGTGCCAGTAAGGGCGGGGGGGACTCGGAGACCCAGTACTTC

J gene: TRBJ2-4
CDR3 length: 15
V gene: TRBV7-2
D gene: TRBD1
clone size: -
CDR3 protein: CASSLGTGGTDIQYF
CDR3 DNA: TGTGCCAGCAGCTTAGGAACAGGGGGCACGGACATTCAGTACTTC